The rows below give T cell receptor beta chains drawn from one sample of a study of T-cell memory formation after mild COVID-19. Via MiXCR, TCRdb re-called the 5' RACE reads, giving one row per CDR3 protein. The table shows 350,000 or so distinct CDR3 sequences, with 20% to 25% occurring only once. Sequencing input: PBMCs or a T cell subset sorted from them (not recorded which). These receptors originate from a man younger than 35 who had mild COVID-19 (a few samples of this study predate the infection). Cell type and time point are not known. CDR3s include the opening cysteine and the closing phenylalanine or tryptophan. A D gene is named only where the DNA matches it firmly. Only part of the rows carry a size: once, few, many, or a class if the clone is expanded.

>TRBV7-6|-|-|TRBJ2-5
TGTGCCAGCAGCATACGGGACACAGAGACCCAGTACTTC
CASSIRDTETQYF
>TRBV28|-|-|TRBJ2-6
TGTGCCAGCAGTCCGAGGTGGATACGGGCCAACGTCCTGACTTTC
CASSPRWIRANVLTF
>TRBV20-1|-|-|TRBJ2-7
TGCAGTGCTAGTTTTCAGGACTACGAGCAGTACTTC
CSASFQDYEQYF
>TRBV6-5|-|-|TRBJ1-2
TGTGCCAGCAGTTTAAACCAGGGAAGGGAAGGCTACACCTTC
CASSLNQGREGYTF
>TRBV4-2|-|few|TRBJ2-5
TGTGCCAGCAGCCAAGCGGAGTCCGGGGGACAAGAGACCCAGTACTTC
CASSQAESGGQETQYF
>TRBV20-1|-|-|TRBJ1-2
TGCAGTGCTACAGACCTGGGGGGCTACACCTTC
CSATDLGGYTF
>TRBV12-3/TRBV12-4|-|few|TRBJ1-1
TGTGCCAGCACCCCCGGGGGGGGGGAAGCTTTCTTT
CASTPGGGEAFF
>TRBV6-5|-|few|TRBJ2-4
TGTGCCAGCAGTCTATCGACGGTAGCCAAAAACATTCAGTACTTC
CASSLSTVAKNIQYF
>TRBV12-3/TRBV12-4|-|few|TRBJ1-2
TGTGCCAGCAGTTTGATACTCACCGGGCCCCAAAAACTCCCAAACTATGGCTACACCTTC
CASSLILTGPQKLPNYGYTF
>TRBV20-1|TRBD2|-|TRBJ2-2
TGCAGTGCTCGGAGCGGGGGACACACCGGGGAGCTGTTTTTT
CSARSGGHTGELFF
>TRBV5-1|-|few|TRBJ2-2
TGCGCCAGCAGCTTGGATTCCCCCAACACCGGGGAGCTGTTTTTT
CASSLDSPNTGELFF
>TRBV4-3|-|-|TRBJ2-7
TGCGCCAGCAGCCAAGTAACAGGGTCCGATCACGAGCAGTACTTC
CASSQVTGSDHEQYF
>TRBV20-1|-|-|TRBJ2-1
TGCAGTGCTAGTGGGCGGGGTGAGCAGTTCTTC
CSASGRGEQFF
>TRBV14|-|-|TRBJ1-1
TGTGCCAGCAGTCCCGCGGGTGACGCTGAAGCTTTCTTT
CASSPAGDAEAFF
>TRBV4-2|-|many|TRBJ2-5
TGTGCCACCCGAGCGGGTCCACAAGAGACCCAGTACTTC
CATRAGPQETQYF
>TRBV7-2|-|-|TRBJ2-2
TGTGCCAGCAGCTTATCCGGACCTACGAACACCGGGGAGCTGTTTTTT
CASSLSGPTNTGELFF
>TRBV4-2|TRBD1|-|TRBJ2-7
TGTGCCAGCAGCCAAGAGGCAGGGGGCGAGCAGTACTTC
CASSQEAGGEQYF
>TRBV6-2/TRBV6-3|TRBD1|-|TRBJ2-7
TGTGCCAGCAGACTCGAACCGGGACAGGGGCTAAGCGAGCAGTACTTC
CASRLEPGQGLSEQYF
>TRBV6-5|-|few|TRBJ2-3
TGTGCCAGCAGTTACGAGCGGACAGATACGCAGTATTTT
CASSYERTDTQYF
>TRBV5-1|-|-|TRBJ1-3
TGCGCCAGCCGTGGAGGGTCTGGAAACACCATATATTTT
CASRGGSGNTIYF
>TRBV14|-|few|TRBJ2-5
TGTGCCAGCAGCCCATGGAGGACAGAGACCCAGTACTTC
CASSPWRTETQYF
>TRBV4-2|-|-|TRBJ2-2
TGTGCCAGCAGCCAAGAACCGGGACAGAACACCGGGGAGCTGTTTTTT
CASSQEPGQNTGELFF
>TRBV24-1|TRBD2|once|TRBJ2-5
TGTGCCACCAGTGACACTCTAGCGGACTTAGAGGAGACCCAGTACTTC
CATSDTLADLEETQYF
>TRBV10-3|-|many|TRBJ2-7
TGTGCCATCAAAGGCAGTACAAGCTACGAGCAGTACTTC
CAIKGSTSYEQYF
>TRBV10-2|TRBD2|-|TRBJ2-4
TGCGCCAGTCTCGAGAGGCTAGCGGGGGGGCAGTCCAAAAACATTCAGTACTTC
CASLERLAGGQSKNIQYF
>TRBV9|-|-|TRBJ2-2
TGTGCCAGCACCTTGTCAGGGACGAACACCGGGGAGCTGTTTTTT
CASTLSGTNTGELFF
>TRBV7-2|-|-|TRBJ2-5
TGTGCCAGCAGCTTAAATCCGGCGCTAGAGACCCAGTACTTC
CASSLNPALETQYF
>TRBV6-5|-|-|TRBJ2-5
TGTGCCAGCAGTTTCCGCCCCCCTGGCAGGAGCCAAGAGACCCAGTACTTC
CASSFRPPGRSQETQYF
>TRBV7-2|-|few|TRBJ2-5
TGTGCCAGCAGCTCACCGGGCGGGGCGCTCGGGACCCAGTACTTC
CASSSPGGALGTQYF
>TRBV6-5|-|few|TRBJ1-1
TGTGCCAGCACCCGGTCCAGTACAAACACTGAAGCTTTCTTT
CASTRSSTNTEAFF
>TRBV7-2|-|few|TRBJ1-6
TGTGCCAGCAGCGAACCCCCAGGGTGGGGGTCACCCCTCCACTTT
CASSEPPGWGSPLHF
>TRBV5-7|TRBD1|many|TRBJ1-2
TGTGCCAGCAGCCTAGGAATCCGGGACAGCCGGACCGGCTACACCTTC
CASSLGIRDSRTGYTF
>TRBV6-2/TRBV6-3|-|many|TRBJ2-7
TGTGCCAGCGAGCAACAGGGCCGTGGCTACGAGCAGTACTTC
CASEQQGRGYEQYF
>TRBV4-2|TRBD1|-|TRBJ1-4
TGTGCCAGCAGCCAACGCCCAGGGGGTCCGGGAACTAATGAAAAACTGTTTTTT
CASSQRPGGPGTNEKLFF
>TRBV29-1|-|few|TRBJ2-2
TGCAGCGTTTCCCAGGGGAGGACCGGGGAGCTGTTTTTT
CSVSQGRTGELFF
>TRBV7-9|-|-|TRBJ2-1
TGTGCCAGCAGCTTAGCAATCTCCCCCAATGAGCAGTTCTTC
CASSLAISPNEQFF
>TRBV18|-|few|TRBJ1-1
TGTGCCAGCTCACCTGAGTCTAACACTGAAGCTTTCTTT
CASSPESNTEAFF
>TRBV12-3/TRBV12-4|-|few|TRBJ2-1
TGTGCCAGCACCCGGGGTAGGGACGACAGGTTCTTC
CASTRGRDDRFF
>TRBV7-9|-|-|TRBJ2-2
TGTGCCAGCAGCCGCCAAATGTGGGAGAACACCGGGGAGCTGTTTTTT
CASSRQMWENTGELFF
>TRBV4-2|-|few|TRBJ2-7
TGTGCCAGCAGCCAAAGAGCGAGGGGGGGCTCCTACGAGCAGTACTTC
CASSQRARGGSYEQYF
>TRBV10-3|-|-|TRBJ2-2
TGTGCCATCAGGGTCTCCGGGACTAACACCGGGGAGCTGTTTTTT
CAIRVSGTNTGELFF
>TRBV29-1|-|-|TRBJ2-3
TGCAGCACCGAAGACAGGAGGGGAGATACGCAGTATTTT
CSTEDRRGDTQYF